The 14 T cell receptor beta chains presented below share a single source sample, sequenced in a study of radiation and T cells in renal cell carcinoma. As to time point: baseline pretreatment blood. The treatment was: 15 Gy SBRT to primary tumor, nephrectomy 4 weeks later. Assay: immunoSEQ multiplex PCR; the TCRdb copy retains only in-frame clones and omits some. The repertoire holds about 140,000 clones, with 83% as singletons. Sequencing used blood, obtained from a patient whose treatment included radiotherapy and nephrectomy. The receptors derive from a woman between 45 and 65 years old with renal cell carcinoma.

V usage is TRBV28 and J usage is TRBJ2-1, with D possibly TRBD2 on 5 matching bases. The V end lost 3 bases, the J end lost 5 bases, and 11 bases lay between the germline ends. Germline V gives CDR1 MDHEN, CDR2 SYDVKM. The CDR3 is 14 amino acids. In nucleotides, the CDR3 is TGTGCCAGCAGTTTCGGCGGGTACGACAATGAGCAGTTCTTC. Translating gives CASSFGGYDNEQFF.

The genes are TRBV29-1 and TRBJ2-5; 9 bases line up with TRBD1. The V gene end was trimmed by 8 bases and the J gene end by 4 bases; junction bases not matched to a gene: 11. The CDR3 runs to 14 residues. CDR1 SQVTM and CDR2 ANQGSEA come from the germline V gene. In DNA, the CDR3 is TGCAGCATCCGGGACAGGGAGGGAGGAGAGACCCAGTACTTC. Its protein product is CSIRDREGGETQYF.

The chain couples TRBV7-2 to TRBJ1-3, with a possible D match to TRBD1 (6 bases). The germline V gene has CDR1 SGHTA and CDR2 FQGNSA. V lost 2 bases, J lost 2 bases, and 10 bases lay in between. This CDR3 is 15 amino acids long. As DNA, the CDR3 is TGTGCCAGCAGCTTACGGACAGTAACTGGAAACACCATATATTTT. Its protein is CASSLRTVTGNTIYF. Variable domain in full (rest from reference TRBV7-2 and TRBJ1-3): GAGVSQSPSNKVTEKGKDVELRCDPISGHTALYWYRQSLGQGLEFLIYFQGNSAPDKSGLPSDRFSAERTGGSVSTLTIQRTQQEDSAVYLCASSLRTVTGNTIYFGEGSWLTVV.

This clone occurred a few times. The V and J genes are TRBV4-1 and TRBJ1-5; D uncertain. The germline V and J ends were trimmed by 1 base and 7 bases, with 14 bases remaining between them. This CDR3 comprises 15 residues. Per the germline V gene, CDR1 is MGHRA and CDR2 is YSYEKL. The chain's CDR3 is CASSQVETSNQPQHF. Here the CDR3 DNA reads TGCGCCAGCAGCCAAGTCGAGACTTCCAACCAGCCCCAGCATTTT.

This clone was picked up one time. V gene TRBV5-4 combines with J gene TRBJ2-7; the D gene is possibly TRBD2 (5 bases). This CDR3 spans 14 amino acids. Germline V gene sequence: CDR1 SGHNT, CDR2 YYREEE (reference sequence). V lost 7 bases and J lost 6, with 20 bases in between. CDR3 sequence: CASYPRGEGSEQYF. CDR3 coding DNA: TGTGCCAGCTATCCTCGGGGTGAAGGTTCCGAGCAGTACTTC.

The gene calls are TRBV7-2 and TRBJ2-5; no reliable D call. V lost 4 bases and J lost 3, with 6 bases in between. CDR3 size: 12 residues. CDR1 SGHTA and CDR2 FQGNSA come from the germline V gene. This CDR3 reads CASSSLKETQYF. The CDR3 DNA reads as TGTGCCAGCAGCTCTCTAAAAGAGACCCAGTACTTC.

This clone was seen a few times. The J gene is TRBJ1-6, the V gene TRBV5-6; D call uncertain. The CDR3 sequence is 14 residues long. V was shortened by 1 base and J by 9 bases, with 11 bases between the two germline ends. Germline loops: CDR1 SGHDT, CDR2 YYEEEE. Here the CDR3 DNA reads TGTGCCAGCAGCTTGTGGGGTAGAGGTTCACCCCTCCACTTT. It yields the protein CASSLWGRGSPLHF.

The chain couples TRBV5-5 to TRBJ1-1; TRBD1 matches 9 bases. The germline V gene has CDR1 SGHKS and CDR2 YYEKEE (reference sequence). CDR3 length: 14 amino acids. V lost 3 bases and J lost 9; bases outside the gene matches: 9. CDR3: CASSYNRGREKAFF. DNA for the CDR3: TGTGCCAGCAGCTACAACAGGGGGCGCGAAAAAGCTTTCTTT.

This chain links TRBV7-2 with TRBJ2-7; 9 nucleotides match TRBD2. The germline V gene has CDR1 SGHTA and CDR2 FQGNSA. This CDR3 is built from 12 residues. After removal of 5 bases from V and 5 bases from J, the junction contained 1 base not matched to a gene. CDR3 residues: CASSGTSHEQYF. CDR3 DNA: TGTGCCAGCAGCGGGACTAGCCACGAGCAGTACTTC.

The V gene is TRBV7-2, the J gene TRBJ2-5; D possibly corresponds to TRBD1 (6 bases). The germline gives CDR1 SGHTA, CDR2 FQGNSA. The V and J ends lost 5 bases and 4 bases respectively, with 17 bases between them. The CDR3 runs to 15 residues. CDR3 sequence: CASSLVTTGRETQYF. CDR3 DNA: TGTGCCAGCAGCCTCGTGACCACAGGGAGAGAGACCCAGTACTTC.

The chain has TRBV30 and TRBJ1-1, with a possible D match to TRBD1 (5 bases). The V gene's germline CDR1 is GTSNPN and CDR2 SVGIG (reference sequence). Trimming removed 2 bases from V and 1 base from J, with 11 bases in between. This CDR3 region has 14 residues. The chain's CDR3 is CAWSSGPGNTEAFF. The CDR3 nucleotides are TGTGCCTGGAGTTCGGGACCTGGGAACACTGAAGCTTTCTTT.

This sequence joins TRBV28 and TRBJ2-5, with D unclear. This CDR3 comprises 13 residues. From germline, CDR1 is MDHEN and CDR2 SYDVKM. V was cut by 5 bases and J by 1 base, with 8 bases left in between. CDR3 region: CASSKQLQETQYF. The CDR3 DNA reads as TGTGCCAGCAGTAAACAGCTCCAAGAGACCCAGTACTTC.

The gene calls are TRBV7-9 and TRBJ1-2; D is uncertain. CDR3 size: 15 residues. Trimming removed 2 bases from V and 0 bases from J, with 10 bases in between. Per the germline V gene, CDR1 is SEHNR and CDR2 is FQNEAQ (reference sequence). CDR3 protein: CASSLQGLTNYGYTF. In DNA, the CDR3 is TGTGCCAGCAGCTTACAAGGTTTAACTAACTATGGCTACACCTTC.

The chain employs TRBV25-1 and TRBJ2-7; maybe TRBD2 (5 bases). V was trimmed by 7 bases and J by 0 bases, leaving 16 bases between them. The germline gives CDR1 MGHDK, CDR2 SYGVNS. The CDR3 runs to 15 residues. The DNA for the CDR3 is TGTGCCAGCACCTCCAGCGGTGGGGACTCCTACGAGCAGTACTTC. Translated: CASTSSGGDSYEQYF.